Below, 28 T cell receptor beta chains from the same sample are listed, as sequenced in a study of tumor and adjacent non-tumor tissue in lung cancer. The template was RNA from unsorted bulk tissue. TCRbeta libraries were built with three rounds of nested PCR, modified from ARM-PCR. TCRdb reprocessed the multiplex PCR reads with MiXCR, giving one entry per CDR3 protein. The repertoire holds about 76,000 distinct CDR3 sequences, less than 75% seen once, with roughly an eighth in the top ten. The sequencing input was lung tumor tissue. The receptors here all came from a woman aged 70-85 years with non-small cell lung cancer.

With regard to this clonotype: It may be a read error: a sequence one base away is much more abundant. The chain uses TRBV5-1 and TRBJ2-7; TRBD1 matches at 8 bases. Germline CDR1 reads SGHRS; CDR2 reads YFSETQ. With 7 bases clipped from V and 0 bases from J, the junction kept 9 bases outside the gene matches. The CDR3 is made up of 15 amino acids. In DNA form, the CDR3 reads TGCGCCAGCCGCGAGGACAGGGTGAACTCCTACGAGCAGTACTTC. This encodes CASREDRVNSYEQYF.

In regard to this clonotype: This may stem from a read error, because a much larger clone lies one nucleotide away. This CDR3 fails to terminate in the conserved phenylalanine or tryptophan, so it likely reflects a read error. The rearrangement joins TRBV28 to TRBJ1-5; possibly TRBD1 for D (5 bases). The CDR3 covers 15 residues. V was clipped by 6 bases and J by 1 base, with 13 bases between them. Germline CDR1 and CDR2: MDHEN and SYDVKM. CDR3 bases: TGTGCCAGCAGATCTGGGAAGGGGAGCAATCAGCCCCAGCATTAT. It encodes CASRSGKGSNQPQHY.

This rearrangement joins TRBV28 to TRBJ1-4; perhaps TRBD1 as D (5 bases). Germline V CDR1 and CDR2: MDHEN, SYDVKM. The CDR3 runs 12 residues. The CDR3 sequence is CASGTQNEKLFF. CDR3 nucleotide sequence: TGTGCAAGTGGGACCCAAAATGAAAAACTGTTTTTT.

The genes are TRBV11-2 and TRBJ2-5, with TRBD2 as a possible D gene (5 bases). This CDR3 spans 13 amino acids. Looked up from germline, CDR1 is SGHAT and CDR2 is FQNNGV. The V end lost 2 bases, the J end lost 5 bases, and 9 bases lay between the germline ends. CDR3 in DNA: TGTGCCAGCAGCTTATGGAGGTCGGAGACCCAGTACTTC. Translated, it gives CASSLWRSETQYF. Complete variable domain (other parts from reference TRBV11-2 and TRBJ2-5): EAGVAQSPRYKIIEKRQSVAFWCNPISGHATLYWYQQILGQGPKLLIQFQNNGVVDDSQLPKDRFSAERLKGVDSTLKIQPAKLEDSAVYLCASSLWRSETQYFGPGTRLLVL.

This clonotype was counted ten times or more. CDR3 sequence (DNA): TGTGCCAGCAGTGAAGCGGATGACAAAAACATTCAGTACTTC. Its protein is CASSEADDKNIQYF. This sequence joins TRBV28 and TRBJ2-4; a weak D match, TRBD2 (5 bases). Looked up from germline, CDR1 is MDHEN and CDR2 is SYDVKM. With 5 bases removed from V and 3 bases from J, the gap between germline ends came to 11 bases. This CDR3 has 14 amino acids.

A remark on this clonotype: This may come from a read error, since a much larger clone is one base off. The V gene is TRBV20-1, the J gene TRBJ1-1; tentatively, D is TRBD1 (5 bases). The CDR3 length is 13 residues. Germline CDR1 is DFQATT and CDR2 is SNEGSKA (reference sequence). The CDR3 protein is CNARVGDRGEAFF. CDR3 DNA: TGCAATGCTAGAGTTGGGGACCGAGGTGAAGCTTTCTTT.

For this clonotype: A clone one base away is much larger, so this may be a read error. The CDR3 DNA sequence: TGCGCCAGCAGCTTGGGACAGGATAATTCACACCTCCACTTT. Protein: CASSLGQDNSHLHF. V is TRBV5-1 and J is TRBJ1-6, with D possibly matching TRBD1 (6 bases). CDR1 SGHRS and CDR2 YFSETQ come from the germline V gene. CDR3 length: 14 residues.

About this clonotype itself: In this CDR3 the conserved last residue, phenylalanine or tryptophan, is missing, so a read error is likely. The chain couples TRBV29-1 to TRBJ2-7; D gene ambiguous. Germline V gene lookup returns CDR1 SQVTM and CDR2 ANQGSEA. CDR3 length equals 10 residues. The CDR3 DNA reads TGCAACGTCGTACAGCACGAGCAGTACTTG. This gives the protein CNVVQHEQYL.

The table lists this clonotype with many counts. The CDR3 loop reads CASQGQAEDPYGYTF. CDR3 DNA: TGTGCCAGCCAAGGACAGGCGGAGGACCCCTATGGCTACACCTTC. This chain joins TRBV5-4 and TRBJ1-2, with 7 nucleotides matching TRBD1. The V gene's germline CDR1 is SGHNT and CDR2 YYREEE (reference sequence). Trimming took 7 bases from V and 4 from J; bases not matched to a gene: 13. The CDR3 totals 15 residues.

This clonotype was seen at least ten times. CDR3 protein: CASSLDKGTDTQYF. The CDR3 DNA follows: TGTGCCAGCAGCTTAGATAAGGGCACAGATACGCAGTATTTT. This chain uses TRBV11-2 with TRBJ2-3, with D unresolved. Germline V gene data show CDR1 as SGHAT and CDR2 as FQNNGV. The CDR3 is 14 amino acids. V lost 0 bases to trimming and J lost 1 base, with 5 bases between them.

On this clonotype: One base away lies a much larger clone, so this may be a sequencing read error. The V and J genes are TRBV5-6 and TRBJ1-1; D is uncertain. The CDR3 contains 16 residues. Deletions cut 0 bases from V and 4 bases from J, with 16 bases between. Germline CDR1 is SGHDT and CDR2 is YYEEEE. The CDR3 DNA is TGTGCCAGCAGCTTGGAGTTGAGGGCGCGGATCACTGAAGCTTTCTTT. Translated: CASSLELRARITEAFF.

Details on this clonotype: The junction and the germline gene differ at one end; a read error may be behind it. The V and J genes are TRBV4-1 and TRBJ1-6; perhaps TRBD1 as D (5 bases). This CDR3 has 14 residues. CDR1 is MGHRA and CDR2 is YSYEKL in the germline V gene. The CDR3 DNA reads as TGTGTCAGCAGTACACGGGACGAGGGTTCACCCCTCCACTTT. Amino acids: CVSSTRDEGSPLHF.

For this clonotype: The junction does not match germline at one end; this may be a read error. The chain's CDR3 is CASSRYLAVREVQETQYF. In nucleotides, the CDR3 is TGTGCCAGCAGCCGATATCTTGCGGTTCGGGAGGTCCAAGAGACCCAGTACTTT. This chain joins TRBV4-2 and TRBJ2-5, with TRBD2 identical over 7 bases. There are 18 residues in the CDR3. Germline lookup yields CDR1 LGHNA and CDR2 YNFKEQ.

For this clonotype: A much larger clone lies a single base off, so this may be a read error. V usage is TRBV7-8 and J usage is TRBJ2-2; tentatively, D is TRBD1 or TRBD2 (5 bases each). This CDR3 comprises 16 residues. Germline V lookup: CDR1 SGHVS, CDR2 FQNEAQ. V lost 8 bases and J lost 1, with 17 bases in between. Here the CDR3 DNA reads TGTGCCAGCGACAGAACCGGGACGGTGAACACCGGGGAGCTGTTTTTT. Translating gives CASDRTGTVNTGELFF. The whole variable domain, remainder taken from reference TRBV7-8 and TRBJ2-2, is GAGVSQSPRYKVAKRGQDVALRCDPISGHVSLFWYQQALGQGPEFLTYFQNEAQLDKSGLPSDRFFAERPEGSVSTLKIQRTQQEDSAVYLCASDRTGTVNTGELFFGEGSRLTVL.

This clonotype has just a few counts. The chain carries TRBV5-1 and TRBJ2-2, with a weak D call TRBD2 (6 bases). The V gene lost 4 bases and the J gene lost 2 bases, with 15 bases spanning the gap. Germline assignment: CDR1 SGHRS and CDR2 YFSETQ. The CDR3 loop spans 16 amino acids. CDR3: CASSPIAEINTGELFF. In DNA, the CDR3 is TGCGCCAGCAGCCCAATAGCGGAGATTAACACCGGGGAGCTGTTTTTT.

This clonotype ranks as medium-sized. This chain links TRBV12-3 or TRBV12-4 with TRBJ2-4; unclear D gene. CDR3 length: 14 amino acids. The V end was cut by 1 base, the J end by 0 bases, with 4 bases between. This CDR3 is CASSLGLAKNIQYF. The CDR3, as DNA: TGTGCCAGCAGTTTAGGACTAGCCAAAAACATTCAGTACTTC.

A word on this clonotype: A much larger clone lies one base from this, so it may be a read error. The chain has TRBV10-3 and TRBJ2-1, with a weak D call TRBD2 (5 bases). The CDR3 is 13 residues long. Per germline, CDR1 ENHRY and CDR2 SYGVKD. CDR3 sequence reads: CAISVGLDNGQFF. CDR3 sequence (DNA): TGTGCCATCAGTGTCGGACTCGACAATGGGCAGTTCTTC.

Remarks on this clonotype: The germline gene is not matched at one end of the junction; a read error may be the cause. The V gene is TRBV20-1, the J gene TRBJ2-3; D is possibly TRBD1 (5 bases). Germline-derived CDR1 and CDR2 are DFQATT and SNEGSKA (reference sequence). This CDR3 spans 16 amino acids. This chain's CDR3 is CSARDPQAGETDTQCF. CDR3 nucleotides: TGCAGTGCTAGAGACCCTCAAGCAGGAGAGACAGATACGCAGTGTTTT.

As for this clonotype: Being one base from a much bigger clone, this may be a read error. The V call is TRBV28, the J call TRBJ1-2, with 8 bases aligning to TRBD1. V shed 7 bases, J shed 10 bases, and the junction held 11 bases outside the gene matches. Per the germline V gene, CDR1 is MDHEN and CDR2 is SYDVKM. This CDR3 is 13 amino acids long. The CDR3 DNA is TGTGCCAGCAAAAACCAGGGGGCCCATGTCTACACCTTC. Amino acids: CASKNQGAHVYTF.

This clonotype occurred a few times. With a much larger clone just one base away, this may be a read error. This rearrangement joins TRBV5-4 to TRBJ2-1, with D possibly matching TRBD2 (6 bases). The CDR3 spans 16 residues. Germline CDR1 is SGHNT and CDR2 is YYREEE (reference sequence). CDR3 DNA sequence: TGTGTCAGCAGCCCAAAGGGGAGGACTCACGGTGCTGAGCAGTTCTTC. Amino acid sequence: CVSSPKGRTHGAEQFF.

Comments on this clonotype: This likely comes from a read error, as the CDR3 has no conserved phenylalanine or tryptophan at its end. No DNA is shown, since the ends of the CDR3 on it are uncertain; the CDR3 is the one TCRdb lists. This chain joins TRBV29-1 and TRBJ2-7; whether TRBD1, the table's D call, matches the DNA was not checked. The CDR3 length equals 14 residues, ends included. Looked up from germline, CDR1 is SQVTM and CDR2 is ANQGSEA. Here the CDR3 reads CSVRKTTGYYEQCI.

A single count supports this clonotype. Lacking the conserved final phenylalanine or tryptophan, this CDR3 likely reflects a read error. Written as DNA, the CDR3 is TGCAGTGCCGGGGGGACTAGTGGCTACAATGAGCAGTTCTTA. It is translated as CSAGGTSGYNEQFL. The chain carries TRBV20-1 and TRBJ2-1; TRBD2 matches 8 bases. CDR3 size: 14 residues. Germline CDR1 DFQATT, CDR2 SNEGSKA (reference sequence). V dropped 6 bases and J dropped 3; count of bases not matched to a gene: 7.

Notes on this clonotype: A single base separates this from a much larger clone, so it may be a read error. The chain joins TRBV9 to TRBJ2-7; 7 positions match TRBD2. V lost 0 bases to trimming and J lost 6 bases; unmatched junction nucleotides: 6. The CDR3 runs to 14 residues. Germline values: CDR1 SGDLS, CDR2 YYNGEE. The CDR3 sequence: CASSVAAGVPEQYF. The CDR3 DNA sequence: TGTGCCAGCAGCGTAGCTGCGGGAGTGCCCGAGCAGTACTTC.

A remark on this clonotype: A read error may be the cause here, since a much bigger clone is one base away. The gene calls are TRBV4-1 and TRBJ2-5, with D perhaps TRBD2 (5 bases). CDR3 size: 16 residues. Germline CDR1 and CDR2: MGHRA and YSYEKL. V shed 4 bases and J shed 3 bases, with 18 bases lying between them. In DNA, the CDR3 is TGCGCCAGCAGCCGAATACAGAGGGCGCGTGAAGAGACCCAGTACTTC. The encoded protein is CASSRIQRAREETQYF.

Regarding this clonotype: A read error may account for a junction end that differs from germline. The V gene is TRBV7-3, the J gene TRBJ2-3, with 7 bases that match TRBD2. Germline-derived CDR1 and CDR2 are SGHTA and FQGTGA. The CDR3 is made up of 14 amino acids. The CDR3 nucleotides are TGTGCCGGCAGCCCGTCTAGCGGCACAGATACGCGGTATTTT. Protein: CAGSPSSGTDTRYF.

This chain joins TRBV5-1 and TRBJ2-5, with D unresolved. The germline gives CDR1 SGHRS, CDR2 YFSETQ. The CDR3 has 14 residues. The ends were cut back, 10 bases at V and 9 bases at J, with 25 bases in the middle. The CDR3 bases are TGCGCCGGCAATGGGGTGCCCACAGAATGGGCCCAGTACTTC. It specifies CAGNGVPTEWAQYF.

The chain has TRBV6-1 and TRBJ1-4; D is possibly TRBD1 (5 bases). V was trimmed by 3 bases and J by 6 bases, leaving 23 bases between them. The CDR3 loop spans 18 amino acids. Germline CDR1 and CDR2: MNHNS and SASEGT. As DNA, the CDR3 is TGTGCCAGCAGTGAGATGCCCGCAGGGTGCGGGCTTGATGAAAAACTGTTTTTT. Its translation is CASSEMPAGCGLDEKLFF.

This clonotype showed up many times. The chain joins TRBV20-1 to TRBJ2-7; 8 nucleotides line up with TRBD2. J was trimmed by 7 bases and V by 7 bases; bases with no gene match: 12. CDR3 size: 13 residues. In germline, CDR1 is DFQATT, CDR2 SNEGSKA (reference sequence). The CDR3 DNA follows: TGCAGTGGTTTAAGAGGGGGACTAGGGGAGCAGTACTTC. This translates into CSGLRGGLGEQYF.